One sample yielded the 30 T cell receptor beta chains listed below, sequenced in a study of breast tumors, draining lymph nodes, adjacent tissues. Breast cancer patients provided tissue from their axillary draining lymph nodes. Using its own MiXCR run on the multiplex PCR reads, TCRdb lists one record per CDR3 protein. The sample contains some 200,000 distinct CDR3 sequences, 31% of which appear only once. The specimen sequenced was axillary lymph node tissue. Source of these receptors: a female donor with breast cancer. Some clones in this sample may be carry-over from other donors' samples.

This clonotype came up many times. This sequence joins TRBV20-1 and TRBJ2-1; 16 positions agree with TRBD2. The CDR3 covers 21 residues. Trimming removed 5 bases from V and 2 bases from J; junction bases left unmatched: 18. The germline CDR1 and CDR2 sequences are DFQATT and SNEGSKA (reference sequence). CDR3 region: CSAPGTSGRAVGVGPYNEQFF. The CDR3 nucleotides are TGCAGTGCTCCGGGGACTAGCGGGAGGGCCGTGGGTGTAGGGCCCTACAATGAGCAGTTCTTC.

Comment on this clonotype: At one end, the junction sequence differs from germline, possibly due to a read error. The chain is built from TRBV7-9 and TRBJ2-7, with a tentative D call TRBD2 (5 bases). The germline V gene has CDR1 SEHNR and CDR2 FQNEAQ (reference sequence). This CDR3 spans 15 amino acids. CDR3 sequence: CAGSLAGEWAYEQHF. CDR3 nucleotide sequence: TGTGCCGGCAGCTTAGCTGGGGAGTGGGCATACGAGCAGCACTTC.

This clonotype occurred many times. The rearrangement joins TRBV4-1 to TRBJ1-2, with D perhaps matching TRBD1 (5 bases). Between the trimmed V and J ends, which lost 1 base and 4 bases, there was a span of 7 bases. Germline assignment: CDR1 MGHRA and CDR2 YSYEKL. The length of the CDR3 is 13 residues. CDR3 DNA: TGCGCCAGCAGCCAAGGTGACAGCTATGGCTACACCTTC. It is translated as CASSQGDSYGYTF.

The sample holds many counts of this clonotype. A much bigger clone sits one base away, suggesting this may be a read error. CDR3 DNA: TGCAGTGCTTCTCCAGACCAGTGGTCACCCCTCCACTTT. It specifies CSASPDQWSPLHF. The gene calls are TRBV20-1 and TRBJ1-6; unclear D gene. CDR3 size: 13 residues. Trimming pared 5 bases from V and 10 bases from J, leaving 15 bases between. Germline V gene data show CDR1 as DFQATT and CDR2 as SNEGSKA (reference sequence).

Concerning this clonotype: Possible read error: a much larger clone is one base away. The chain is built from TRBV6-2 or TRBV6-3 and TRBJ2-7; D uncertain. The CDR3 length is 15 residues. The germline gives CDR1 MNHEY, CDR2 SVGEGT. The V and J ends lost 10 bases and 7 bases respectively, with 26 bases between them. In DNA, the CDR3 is TGTGCCACCACATTACATGGCAAGGCGACCCCTGAGCAGTACTTC. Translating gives CATTLHGKATPEQYF.

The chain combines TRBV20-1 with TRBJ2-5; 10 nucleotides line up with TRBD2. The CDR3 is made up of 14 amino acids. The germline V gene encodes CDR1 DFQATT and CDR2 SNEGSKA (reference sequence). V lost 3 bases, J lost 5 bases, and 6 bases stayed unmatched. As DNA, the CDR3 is TGCAGTGCTAGTCCACCTAGCGGGGGTGAGACCCAGTACTTC. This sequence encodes CSASPPSGGETQYF.

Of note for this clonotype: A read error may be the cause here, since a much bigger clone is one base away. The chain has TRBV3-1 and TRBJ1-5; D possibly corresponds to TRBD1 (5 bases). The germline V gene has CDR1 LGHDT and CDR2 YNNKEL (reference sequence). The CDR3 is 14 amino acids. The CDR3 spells CACSQALGDWPQHF. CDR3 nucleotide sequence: TGTGCCTGCAGCCAAGCACTGGGGGATTGGCCCCAGCATTTT.

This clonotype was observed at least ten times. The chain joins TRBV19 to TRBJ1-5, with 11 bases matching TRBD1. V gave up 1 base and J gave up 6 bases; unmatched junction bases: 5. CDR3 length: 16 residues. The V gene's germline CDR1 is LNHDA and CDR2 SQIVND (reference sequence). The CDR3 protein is CASSIVDRGRVQPQHF. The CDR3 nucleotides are TGTGCCAGTAGTATAGTGGACAGGGGGCGCGTTCAGCCCCAGCATTTT. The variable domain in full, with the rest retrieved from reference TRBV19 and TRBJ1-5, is DGGITQSPKYLFRKEGQNVTLSCEQNLNHDAMYWYRQDPGQGLRLIYYSQIVNDFQKGDIAEGYSVSREKKESFPLTVTSAQKNPTAFYLCASSIVDRGRVQPQHFGDGTRLSIL.

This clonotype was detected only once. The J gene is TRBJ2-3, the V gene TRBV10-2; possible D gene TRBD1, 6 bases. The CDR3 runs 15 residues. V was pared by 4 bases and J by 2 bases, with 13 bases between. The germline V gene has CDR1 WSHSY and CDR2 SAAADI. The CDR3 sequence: CASSAYSGDTDTQYF. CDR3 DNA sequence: TGCGCCAGCAGTGCTTATTCAGGGGACACAGATACGCAGTATTTT.

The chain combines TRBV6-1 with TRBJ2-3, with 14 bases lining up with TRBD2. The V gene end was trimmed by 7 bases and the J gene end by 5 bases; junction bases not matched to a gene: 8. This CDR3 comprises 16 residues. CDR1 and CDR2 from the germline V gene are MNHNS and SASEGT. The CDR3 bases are TGTGCCAGCACCTGGGGGACTAGCGGGAGAATAGATACGCAGTATTTT. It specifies CASTWGTSGRIDTQYF.

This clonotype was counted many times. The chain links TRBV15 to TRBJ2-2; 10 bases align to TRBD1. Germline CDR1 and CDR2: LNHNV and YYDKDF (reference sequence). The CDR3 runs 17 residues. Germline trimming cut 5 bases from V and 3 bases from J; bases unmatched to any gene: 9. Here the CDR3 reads CATSGQGGELHTGELFF. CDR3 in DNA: TGTGCCACCAGCGGACAGGGGGGGGAGCTCCACACCGGGGAGCTGTTTTTT.

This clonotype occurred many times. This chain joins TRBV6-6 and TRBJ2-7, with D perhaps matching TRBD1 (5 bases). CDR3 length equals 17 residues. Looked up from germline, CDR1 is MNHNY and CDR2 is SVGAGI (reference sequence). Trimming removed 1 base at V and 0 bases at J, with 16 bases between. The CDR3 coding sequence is TGTGCCAGCAGTTACTACTCCCGGACCAGGGACTCCTACGAGCAGTACTTC. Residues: CASSYYSRTRDSYEQYF.

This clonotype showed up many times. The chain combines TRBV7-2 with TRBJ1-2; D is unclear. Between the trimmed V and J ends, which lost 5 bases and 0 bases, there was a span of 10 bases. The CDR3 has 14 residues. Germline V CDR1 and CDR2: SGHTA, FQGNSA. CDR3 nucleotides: TGTGCCAGCAGCCCCCAGAGGGCTAACTATGGCTACACCTTC. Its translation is CASSPQRANYGYTF.

CDR3 region: CASSRDRGLENTGELFF. For the CDR3, the DNA is TGTGCCAGCAGCAGGGACAGGGGGCTTGAAAACACCGGGGAGCTGTTTTTT. This sequence joins TRBV7-2 and TRBJ2-2; 12 nucleotides match TRBD1. This CDR3 is built from 17 residues. Germline V gene data show CDR1 as SGHTA and CDR2 as FQGNSA. J lost 2 bases, V lost 5 bases, and 6 bases had no gene match. The full variable domain, with the rest looked up from reference TRBV7-2 and TRBJ2-2, is GAGVSQSPSNKVTEKGKDVELRCDPISGHTALYWYRQSLGQGLEFLIYFQGNSAPDKSGLPSDRFSAERTGGSVSTLTIQRTQQEDSAVYLCASSRDRGLENTGELFFGEGSRLTVL.

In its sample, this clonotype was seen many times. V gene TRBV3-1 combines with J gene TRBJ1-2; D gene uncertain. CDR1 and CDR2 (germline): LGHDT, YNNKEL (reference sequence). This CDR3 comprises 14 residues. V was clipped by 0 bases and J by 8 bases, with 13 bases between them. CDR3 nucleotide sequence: TGTGCCAGCAGCCAAGATGGACGCGCCCGGGGCTACACCTTC. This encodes CASSQDGRARGYTF.

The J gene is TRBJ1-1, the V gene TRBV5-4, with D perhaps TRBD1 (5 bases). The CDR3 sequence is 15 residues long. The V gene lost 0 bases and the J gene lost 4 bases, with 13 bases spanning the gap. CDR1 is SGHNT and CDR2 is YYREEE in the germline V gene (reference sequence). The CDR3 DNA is TGTGCCAGCAGCTTGGACGGGGGGAGAGGCACTGAAGCTTTCTTT. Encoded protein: CASSLDGGRGTEAFF.

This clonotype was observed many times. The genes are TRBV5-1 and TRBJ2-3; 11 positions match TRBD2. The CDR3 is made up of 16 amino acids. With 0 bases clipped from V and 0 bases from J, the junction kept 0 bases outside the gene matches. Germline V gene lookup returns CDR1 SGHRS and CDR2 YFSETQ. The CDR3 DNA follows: TGCGCCAGCAGCTTGGTAGCGGGGGGGAGCACAGATACGCAGTATTTT. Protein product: CASSLVAGGSTDTQYF.

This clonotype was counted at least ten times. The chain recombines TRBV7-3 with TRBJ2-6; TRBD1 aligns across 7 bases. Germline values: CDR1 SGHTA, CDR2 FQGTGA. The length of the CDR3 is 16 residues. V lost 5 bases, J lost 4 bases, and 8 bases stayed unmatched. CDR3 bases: TGTGCCAGCAGCCGGCTGACAGGGACCGGGGCCAACGTCCTGACTTTC. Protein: CASSRLTGTGANVLTF.

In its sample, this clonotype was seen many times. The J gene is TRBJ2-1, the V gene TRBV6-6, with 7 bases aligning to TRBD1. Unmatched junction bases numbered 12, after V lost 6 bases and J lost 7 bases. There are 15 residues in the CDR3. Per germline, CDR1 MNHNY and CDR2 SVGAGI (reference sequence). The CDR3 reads CASSPGTASANEQFF. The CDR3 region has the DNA TGTGCCAGCAGCCCGGGGACAGCCTCTGCGAATGAGCAGTTCTTC.

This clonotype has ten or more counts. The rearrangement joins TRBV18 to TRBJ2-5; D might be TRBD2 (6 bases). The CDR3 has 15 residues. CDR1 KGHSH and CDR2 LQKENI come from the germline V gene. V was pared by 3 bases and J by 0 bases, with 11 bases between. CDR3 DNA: TGTGCCAGCTCACCCTCGGGACTTAACCAAGAGACCCAGTACTTC. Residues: CASSPSGLNQETQYF.

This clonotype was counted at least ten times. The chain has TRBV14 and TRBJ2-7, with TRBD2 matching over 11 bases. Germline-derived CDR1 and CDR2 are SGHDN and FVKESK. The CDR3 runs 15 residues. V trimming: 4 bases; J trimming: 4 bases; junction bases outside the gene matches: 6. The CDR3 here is CASSPSGLAEYEQYF. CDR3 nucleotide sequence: TGTGCCAGCAGCCCTTCGGGACTAGCGGAATACGAGCAGTACTTC.

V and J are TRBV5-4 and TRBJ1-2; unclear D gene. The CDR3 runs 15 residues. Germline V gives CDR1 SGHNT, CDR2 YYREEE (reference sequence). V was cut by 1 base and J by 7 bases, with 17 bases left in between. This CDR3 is CASSLRGTASCGYTF. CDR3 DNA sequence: TGTGCCAGCAGCTTGCGTGGCACGGCCTCCTGTGGCTACACCTTC.

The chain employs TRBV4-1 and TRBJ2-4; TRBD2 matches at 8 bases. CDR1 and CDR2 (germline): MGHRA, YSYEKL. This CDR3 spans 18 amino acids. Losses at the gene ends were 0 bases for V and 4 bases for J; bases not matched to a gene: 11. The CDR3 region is CASSQEEAQRGPKNIQYF. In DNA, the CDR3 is TGCGCCAGCAGCCAAGAAGAGGCCCAGCGGGGGCCGAAAAACATTCAGTACTTC.

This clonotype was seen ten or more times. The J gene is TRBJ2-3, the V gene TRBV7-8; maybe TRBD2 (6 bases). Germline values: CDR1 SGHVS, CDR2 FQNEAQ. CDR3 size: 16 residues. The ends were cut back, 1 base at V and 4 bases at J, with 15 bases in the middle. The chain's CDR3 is CASSLEWGERADTQYF. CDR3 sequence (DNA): TGTGCCAGCAGCTTAGAGTGGGGGGAGAGGGCAGATACGCAGTATTTT.

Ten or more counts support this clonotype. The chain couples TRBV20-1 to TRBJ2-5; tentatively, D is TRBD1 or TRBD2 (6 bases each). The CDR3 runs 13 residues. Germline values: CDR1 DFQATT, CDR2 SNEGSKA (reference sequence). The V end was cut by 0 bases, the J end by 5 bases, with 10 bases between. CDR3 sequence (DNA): TGCAGTGCTAGAGATGGGGGGCTTGAGACCCAGTACTTC. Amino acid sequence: CSARDGGLETQYF.

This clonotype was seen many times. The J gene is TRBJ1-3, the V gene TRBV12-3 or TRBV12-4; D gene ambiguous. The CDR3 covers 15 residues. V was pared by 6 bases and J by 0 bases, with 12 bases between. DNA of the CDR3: TGTGCCAGCAGACCCGGGCCTATCTCTGGAAACACCATATATTTT. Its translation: CASRPGPISGNTIYF.

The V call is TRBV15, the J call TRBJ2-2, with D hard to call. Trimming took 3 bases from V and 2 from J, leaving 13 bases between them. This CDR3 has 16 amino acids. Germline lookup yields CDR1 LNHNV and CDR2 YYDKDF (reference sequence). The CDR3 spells CATSSPRQENTGELFF. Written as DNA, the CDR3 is TGTGCCACCAGCAGCCCAAGGCAGGAAAACACCGGGGAGCTGTTTTTT.

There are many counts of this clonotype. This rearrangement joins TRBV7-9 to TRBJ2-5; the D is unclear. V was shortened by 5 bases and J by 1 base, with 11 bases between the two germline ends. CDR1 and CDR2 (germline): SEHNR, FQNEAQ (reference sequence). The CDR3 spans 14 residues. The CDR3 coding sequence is TGTGCCAGCAGCCCACCCTCGGGCCAAGAGACCCAGTACTTC. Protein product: CASSPPSGQETQYF.

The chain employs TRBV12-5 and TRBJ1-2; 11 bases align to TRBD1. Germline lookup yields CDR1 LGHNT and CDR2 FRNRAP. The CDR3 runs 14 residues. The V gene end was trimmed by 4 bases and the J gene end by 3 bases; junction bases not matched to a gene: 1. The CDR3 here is CASGWTGGDYGYTF. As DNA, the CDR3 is TGTGCTAGTGGTTGGACAGGGGGCGACTATGGCTACACCTTC.

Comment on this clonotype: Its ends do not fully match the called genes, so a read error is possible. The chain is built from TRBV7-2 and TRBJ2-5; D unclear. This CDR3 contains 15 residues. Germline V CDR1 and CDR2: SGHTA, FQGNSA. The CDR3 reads CAGSPRPGQSETQYF. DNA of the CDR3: TGTGCCGGCAGCCCCCGTCCCGGTCAGTCAGAGACCCAGTACTTC.